A single sample gave rise to the 9 T cell receptor beta chains below, sequenced in a study of shared clonotypes between healthy human individuals. Profiled with immunoSEQ multiplex PCR; TCRdb holds only in-frame clones, not every one. Of 2 million or so clones listed, 90% to 95% are singletons. The sample was naive CD4+ T cells sorted from blood. Subset described: CD45RA+ positively selected. These receptors originate from a man between 18 and 35 years old in good health.

This clone appeared once. Other DNA variants within this sample encode the same CDR3. The rearrangement joins TRBV5-4 to TRBJ2-7; D may be TRBD2 (6 bases). V was shortened by 0 bases and J by 4 bases, with 8 bases between the two germline ends. The CDR3 extends over 13 amino acids. Germline V gene lookup returns CDR1 SGHNT and CDR2 YYREEE (reference sequence). CDR3 sequence: CASSLDGGYEQYF. The DNA of the CDR3 is TGTGCCAGCAGCTTGGACGGGGGATACGAGCAGTACTTC.

The V call is TRBV4-1, the J call TRBJ2-1; tentatively, D is TRBD2 (5 bases). Germline loops: CDR1 MGHRA, CDR2 YSYEKL. The V end lost 1 base, the J end lost 2 bases, and 12 bases lay between the germline ends. The CDR3 extends over 16 amino acids. Here the CDR3 DNA reads TGCGCCAGCAGCCAAGGGCTCAGCGGCACCTACAATGAGCAGTTCTTC. Amino acid sequence: CASSQGLSGTYNEQFF.

This clone showed up just once. The CDR3 DNA reads as TGTGCCAGCAGTGACCGGACTAGCGGATCCTACGAGCAGTACTTC. Its translation is CASSDRTSGSYEQYF. The chain couples TRBV25-1 to TRBJ2-7, with 10 bases that match TRBD2. This CDR3 is 15 amino acids long. The V and J ends lost 3 bases and 1 base, in that order; junction bases with no gene match: 3. Germline V gene data show CDR1 as MGHDK and CDR2 as SYGVNS.

The chain links TRBV7-9 to TRBJ2-7; 7 positions agree with TRBD1. Trimming cost V 1 base and J 2 bases; bases outside gene matches: 5. The germline CDR1 and CDR2 sequences are SEHNR and FQNEAQ (reference sequence). The CDR3 runs to 15 residues. The chain's CDR3 is CASSLGEGATYEQYF. As DNA, the CDR3 is TGTGCCAGCAGCTTAGGAGAGGGGGCGACCTACGAGCAGTACTTC.

This chain uses TRBV14 with TRBJ1-4; no definite D call. V was clipped by 4 bases and J by 0 bases, with 6 bases between them. The V gene's germline CDR1 is SGHDN and CDR2 FVKESK. The CDR3 has 14 amino acids. Here the CDR3 DNA reads TGTGCCAGCAGCCCGACGGCAACTAATGAAAAACTGTTTTTT. It is translated as CASSPTATNEKLFF.

This chain joins TRBV10-3 and TRBJ2-1; D tentatively reads TRBD1 or TRBD2 (6 bases each). The CDR3 length is 15 residues. Looked up from germline, CDR1 is ENHRY and CDR2 is SYGVKD. Trimming removed 7 bases at V and 2 bases at J, with 15 bases between. The CDR3 region has the DNA TGTGCCATCAACCCCGGTGGGGGGCCCTACAATGAGCAGTTCTTC. Amino acid sequence: CAINPGGGPYNEQFF.

The chain joins TRBV10-2 to TRBJ2-1, with 11 bases lining up with TRBD2. V was pared by 6 bases and J by 4 bases, with 5 bases of the junction left unmatched. The CDR3 length is 15 residues. CDR1 and CDR2 (germline): WSHSY, SAAADI. This CDR3 reads CASRLAGEVYNEQFF. CDR3 sequence (DNA): TGCGCCAGCAGACTAGCGGGGGAGGTTTACAATGAGCAGTTCTTC.

The chain combines TRBV2 with TRBJ1-1; weak D call: TRBD1 (6 bases). The CDR3 is 15 residues long. Germline assignment: CDR1 SNHLY and CDR2 FYNNEI. The V and J ends lost 5 bases and 4 bases respectively, with 17 bases between them. In nucleotides, the CDR3 is TGTGCCAGCAGTAAAACGACGGGGGGCGGCACTGAAGCTTTCTTT. Protein sequence: CASSKTTGGGTEAFF.

The V call is TRBV5-1, the J call TRBJ2-1; D is unresolved. V gave up 1 base and J gave up 1 base, with 9 bases separating them. This CDR3 has 15 amino acids. The V gene's germline CDR1 is SGHRS and CDR2 YFSETQ. The CDR3 reads CASSLTTQSYNEQFF. Written as DNA, the CDR3 is TGCGCCAGCAGCTTGACTACCCAATCCTACAATGAGCAGTTCTTC.